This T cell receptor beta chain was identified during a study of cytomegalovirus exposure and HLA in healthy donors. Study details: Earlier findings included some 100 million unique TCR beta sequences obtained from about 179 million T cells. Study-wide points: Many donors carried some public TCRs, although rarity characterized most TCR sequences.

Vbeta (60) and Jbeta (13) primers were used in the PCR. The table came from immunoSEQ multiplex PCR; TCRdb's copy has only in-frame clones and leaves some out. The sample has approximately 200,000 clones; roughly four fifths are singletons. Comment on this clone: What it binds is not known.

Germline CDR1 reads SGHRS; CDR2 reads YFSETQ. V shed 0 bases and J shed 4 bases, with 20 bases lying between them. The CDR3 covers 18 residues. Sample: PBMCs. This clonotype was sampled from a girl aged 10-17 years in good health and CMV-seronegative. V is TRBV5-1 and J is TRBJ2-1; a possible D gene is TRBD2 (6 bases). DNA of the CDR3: TGCGCCAGCAGCTTGGGGAGTCCGCGGGACTCACCTTACAATGAGCAGTTCTTC. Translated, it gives CASSLGSPRDSPYNEQFF.